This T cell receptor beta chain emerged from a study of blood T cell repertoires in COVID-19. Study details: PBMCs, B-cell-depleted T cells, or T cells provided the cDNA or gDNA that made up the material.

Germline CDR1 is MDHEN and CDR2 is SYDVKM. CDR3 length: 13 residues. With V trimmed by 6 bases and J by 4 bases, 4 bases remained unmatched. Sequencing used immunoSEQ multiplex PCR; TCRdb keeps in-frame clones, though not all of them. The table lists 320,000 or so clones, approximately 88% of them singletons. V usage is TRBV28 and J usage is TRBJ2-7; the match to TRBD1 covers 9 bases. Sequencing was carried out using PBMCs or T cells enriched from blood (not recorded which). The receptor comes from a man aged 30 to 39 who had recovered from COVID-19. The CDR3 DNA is TGTGCCAGCAGGGGACAGGGAATTTACGAGCAGTACTTC. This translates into CASRGQGIYEQYF.